A selection of T cell receptor beta chains follows, all from one sample in a study of identical twins. TCRdb called the 5' RACE reads again in MiXCR, with one record for every CDR3 protein. The sample lists more than 1.5 million distinct CDR3 sequences, about 32% occurring once. The source material was cord blood. These receptor sequences come from a newborn girl in good health. Each CDR3 is given with its conserved first and last residue. The order of the fields is J gene, V gene, D gene, clone size, CDR3 DNA, CDR3 protein. A D gene is named only where the DNA matches it firmly. Rows give clone size only sometimes, using once, few, many, or a class for an expanded clone.

TRBJ2-1,TRBV15,-,-,TGTGCCACCAGCAGGGGTGGGGCCTACAATGAGCAGTTCTTC,CATSRGGAYNEQFF
TRBJ2-3,TRBV7-8,-,-,TGTGCCAGCAGCACCCGGGACCTGAGCACAGATACGCAGTATTTT,CASSTRDLSTDTQYF
TRBJ2-7,TRBV3-1,TRBD2,many,TGTGCCAGCAGAGGACTAGCGACCTACGAGCAGTACTTC,CASRGLATYEQYF
TRBJ2-7,TRBV5-1,TRBD2,-,TGCGCCAGCAGCTCCCGAAAGCGGGAGGGCCTCTACGAGCAGTACTTC,CASSSRKREGLYEQYF
TRBJ2-1,TRBV25-1,TRBD2,-,TGTGCCAGCAGTGACGAGACTAGCGGGCATCACTACAATGAGCAGTTCTTC,CASSDETSGHHYNEQFF
TRBJ2-7,TRBV7-9,TRBD1,once,TGTGCCAGCAGCCAAAACAGGGGAGCCTACGAGCAGTACTTC,CASSQNRGAYEQYF
TRBJ2-7,TRBV6-6,-,-,TGTGCCAGCATCGGGGGCAATCCAGGGGCCGAGCAGTACTTC,CASIGGNPGAEQYF
TRBJ1-2,TRBV7-2,TRBD1,few,TGTGCCAGCAGCTTCCCCGGGACAGTTAACTATGGCTACACCTTC,CASSFPGTVNYGYTF
TRBJ2-3,TRBV24-1,-,-,TGTGCCACCAGTGATTCCGGGGACGACACAGATACGCAGTATTTT,CATSDSGDDTDTQYF
TRBJ1-5,TRBV6-1,TRBD1,-,TGTGCCAGCAGTGTATCCCGACAGGGTAGTTATCAGCCCCAGCATTTT,CASSVSRQGSYQPQHF
TRBJ2-7,TRBV9,-,few,TGTGCCAGCAGCGTAGCTGTGGGGAGGGAGCAGTACTTC,CASSVAVGREQYF
TRBJ2-7,TRBV4-1,-,-,TGCGCCAGCAGCCAAGGTCCAGGGGCCTTCTCGGGAGAGCAGTACTTC,CASSQGPGAFSGEQYF
TRBJ2-7,TRBV12-3/TRBV12-4,-,many,TGTGCCAGCAGCCTGACCCCCTCCTACGAGCAGTACTTC,CASSLTPSYEQYF
TRBJ1-2,TRBV11-2,-,-,TGTGCCAGCAGCTTGGAGGTTGAGGGCTACACCTTC,CASSLEVEGYTF
TRBJ1-1,TRBV11-2,-,-,TGTGCCAGCAGCCCCCCGGCAGGTAACACTGAAGCTTTCTTT,CASSPPAGNTEAFF
TRBJ1-1,TRBV4-2,-,-,TGTGCCAGCAGCCGCTCCGGGTCGAACACTGAAGCTTTCTTT,CASSRSGSNTEAFF
TRBJ1-2,TRBV9,TRBD1,-,TGTGCCAGCAGCGTAGGACAGGGAGAAGGCTACACCTTC,CASSVGQGEGYTF
TRBJ1-2,TRBV2,-,few,TGTGCCAGCATTCGGCCCGTGGGGGGCGCTTCTAACTATGGCTACACCTTC,CASIRPVGGASNYGYTF
TRBJ2-3,TRBV20-1,TRBD2,few,TGCAGTGCTAGTGCTAGCGGGGGGGCAACAGATACGCAGTATTTT,CSASASGGATDTQYF
TRBJ2-6,TRBV20-1,-,few,TGCAGTGCTAGAGCAGCTCACCCTTTCTCTGGGGCCAACGTCCTGACTTTC,CSARAAHPFSGANVLTF
TRBJ2-2,TRBV4-2,TRBD2,-,TGTGCCAGCAGCCAAGAGGCTAGCGGGGCCGGGGAGCTGTTTTTT,CASSQEASGAGELFF
TRBJ2-1,TRBV7-2,TRBD2,-,TGTGCCAGCAGCTTAGGTTCAGGTGGAGCGGGGCGGAATGAGCAGTTCTTC,CASSLGSGGAGRNEQFF
TRBJ1-4,TRBV3-1,-,few,TGTGCCAGCAGCTTCGGACTGAGGGGTGAAAAACTGTTTTTT,CASSFGLRGEKLFF
TRBJ2-3,TRBV25-1,TRBD2,-,TGTGCCAGCAGTTCCCCGGGACTAGCGGGGAGCACAGATACGCGGTATTTT,CASSSPGLAGSTDTRYF
TRBJ1-2,TRBV6-1,-,-,TGTGCCAGCACAAGGGGGACGGTGAGCTATGGCTACACCTTC,CASTRGTVSYGYTF
TRBJ2-1,TRBV5-1,-,-,TGCGCCAGCAGCTTGGTGGCGGGGCCCAACAATGAGCAGTTCTTC,CASSLVAGPNNEQFF
TRBJ1-1,TRBV20-1,TRBD1,-,TGCAGTGCTAGCGGACAGGGGCGGGCTGAAGCTTTCTTT,CSASGQGRAEAFF
TRBJ1-5,TRBV12-3/TRBV12-4,-,few,TGTGCCAGCAGTACACAGGGTCAGCCCCAGCATTTT,CASSTQGQPQHF
TRBJ1-2,TRBV28,-,many,TGTGCCAGCAGTCCCCTGAACTACGGGACGCCCGGAAACTATGGCTACACCTTC,CASSPLNYGTPGNYGYTF
TRBJ2-1,TRBV12-3/TRBV12-4,-,-,TGTGCCAGCAGTGGATTAGCGGTCCCCTCCTACAATGAGCAGTTCTTC,CASSGLAVPSYNEQFF
TRBJ1-6,TRBV18,TRBD1,few,TGTGCCAGCTCACCAAGGCCAGGGGGCAATTCACCCCTCCACTTT,CASSPRPGGNSPLHF